Below, 15 T cell receptor beta chains from the same sample are listed, as sequenced in a study of shared clonotypes between healthy human individuals. Using immunoSEQ multiplex PCR, the repertoire was profiled, and TCRdb retains in-frame clones only, with some absent. The data hold about 2,100,000 clones, with roughly 91% observed a single time. In the naive CD8 group, cells lacked CD45RO and were positively selected for CCR7, so terminally differentiated effector memory CD45RA+ cells were left out. The source material was naive CD8+ T cells from PBMCs. All receptors come from a man between 18 and 35 years old in good health. Some clones in this sample may be carry-over from other donors' samples.

The V call is TRBV28, the J call TRBJ1-5; the D is unclear. In germline, CDR1 is MDHEN, CDR2 SYDVKM. CDR3 length: 15 amino acids. The germline V and J ends were trimmed by 6 bases and 1 base, with 13 bases remaining between them. The CDR3 here is CASSRGPVSNQPQHF. In DNA, the CDR3 is TGTGCCAGCAGCCGTGGTCCGGTAAGCAATCAGCCCCAGCATTTT.

This chain connects TRBV4-1 to TRBJ2-3; D is unresolved. With 1 base removed from V and 0 bases from J, the gap between germline ends came to 8 bases. The germline V gene has CDR1 MGHRA and CDR2 YSYEKL. The CDR3 contains 15 residues. As DNA, the CDR3 is TGCGCCAGCAGCCAAGTTCAGGATAGCACAGATACGCAGTATTTT. Amino acid sequence: CASSQVQDSTDTQYF.

This chain joins TRBV29-1 and TRBJ2-2; TRBD1 is a possible D gene (5 bases). Germline V gene lookup returns CDR1 SQVTM and CDR2 ANQGSEA. V was clipped by 1 base and J by 6 bases, with 15 bases between them. The CDR3 length is 15 residues. CDR3 bases: TGCAGCGTTGAAGGATCAGGGCCTGGGGCCGGGGAGCTGTTTTTT. Protein product: CSVEGSGPGAGELFF.

This clone was detected only once. The chain combines TRBV19 with TRBJ2-7; 11 positions agree with TRBD2. Germline V gives CDR1 LNHDA, CDR2 SQIVND (reference sequence). J gave up 2 bases and V 5 bases, and 5 bases lay outside the gene matches. This CDR3 has 15 amino acids. The CDR3 here is CASSELAGVAYEQYF. CDR3 coding DNA: TGTGCCAGTAGTGAACTAGCGGGAGTCGCCTACGAGCAGTACTTC.

The chain joins TRBV7-2 to TRBJ2-7; possibly TRBD2 for D (5 bases). V lost 4 bases and J lost 2, with 9 bases in between. Germline CDR1 and CDR2: SGHTA and FQGNSA. CDR3 length: 13 residues. The CDR3 region is CASSYDYTYEQYF. The CDR3 coding sequence is TGTGCCAGCAGCTACGACTACACCTACGAGCAGTACTTC.

The rearrangement joins TRBV6-5 to TRBJ1-1; D not resolved. V was shortened by 0 bases and J by 1 base, with 12 bases between the two germline ends. The germline V gene has CDR1 MNHEY and CDR2 SVGAGI. The length of the CDR3 is 16 residues. The CDR3 nucleotides read TGTGCCAGCAGTTACTCGGGTTGGGTTCGGAACACTGAAGCTTTCTTT. This gives the protein CASSYSGWVRNTEAFF.

V gene TRBV5-1 combines with J gene TRBJ1-4, with D maybe TRBD1 (5 bases). Per the germline V gene, CDR1 is SGHRS and CDR2 is YFSETQ. V lost 2 bases and J 7 bases, leaving 15 bases between the germline ends. The CDR3 runs to 15 residues. The CDR3 region is CASSFEGNRGEKLFF. The DNA for the CDR3 is TGCGCCAGCAGCTTCGAGGGAAATAGGGGTGAAAAACTGTTTTTT.

This chain connects TRBV15 to TRBJ2-1; perhaps TRBD2 as D (6 bases). The length of the CDR3 is 14 residues. V gave up 5 bases and J gave up 7 bases, with 15 bases separating them. Germline V gene data show CDR1 as LNHNV and CDR2 as YYDKDF (reference sequence). CDR3 sequence reads: CATSGGSLWNEQFF. CDR3 coding DNA: TGTGCCACCAGCGGAGGGTCTCTGTGGAATGAGCAGTTCTTC.

The rearrangement links TRBV28 to TRBJ1-4; TRBD1 agrees at 9 bases. The CDR3 is 15 residues long. The V segment lost 6 bases and the J segment 8 bases; nucleotides outside the gene matches: 10. Germline CDR1 is MDHEN and CDR2 is SYDVKM. CDR3 DNA sequence: TGTGCCAGCAGGTCGGACAGGGGCCTGGTCGAAAAACTGTTTTTT. Its protein product is CASRSDRGLVEKLFF.

The chain joins TRBV5-6 to TRBJ2-1, with D perhaps TRBD2 (6 bases). Germline CDR1 SGHDT, CDR2 YYEEEE. V shed 1 base and J shed 7 bases, with 18 bases lying between them. The CDR3 is 16 amino acids. The DNA of the CDR3 is TGTGCCAGCAGCTTGTTATCGGGAGTGGGCCTTAATGAGCAGTTCTTC. This gives the protein CASSLLSGVGLNEQFF.

The V and J genes are TRBV7-9 and TRBJ2-7; 11 nucleotides line up with TRBD2. This CDR3 spans 15 amino acids. V shed 6 bases and J 7 bases; nucleotides not matched to a gene: 11. CDR1 is SEHNR and CDR2 is FQNEAQ in the germline V gene (reference sequence). CDR3 in DNA: TGTGCCAGCAGTCTGACTAGCGGGAACCTGGGAGAGCAGTACTTC. The encoded protein is CASSLTSGNLGEQYF.

V usage is TRBV29-1 and J usage is TRBJ2-7; 8 bases are shared with TRBD1. CDR3 length: 13 amino acids. Germline assignment: CDR1 SQVTM and CDR2 ANQGSEA. The ends lost 8 bases at V and 7 bases at J; junction bases unmatched: 13. The CDR3 spells CSIRQGNSGEQYF. The CDR3 nucleotides read TGCAGCATAAGACAGGGGAATTCGGGAGAGCAGTACTTC.

V and J are TRBV6-6 and TRBJ2-2, with a tentative D call TRBD1 (6 bases). Germline values: CDR1 MNHNY, CDR2 SVGAGI (reference sequence). V gave up 0 bases and J gave up 3 bases, with 11 bases separating them. The CDR3 has 16 amino acids. CDR3 loop: CASSYSSDSYTGELFF. As DNA, the CDR3 is TGTGCCAGCAGTTACTCTTCGGACAGTTACACCGGGGAGCTGTTTTTT.

V and J are TRBV5-4 and TRBJ2-1; 9 bases are a match to TRBD2. CDR1 is SGHNT and CDR2 is YYREEE in the germline V gene (reference sequence). With 0 bases clipped from V and 0 bases from J, the junction kept 1 base outside the gene matches. The CDR3 spans 16 residues. The CDR3 DNA reads as TGTGCCAGCAGCTTGGGACTAGCGGACTCCTACAATGAGCAGTTCTTC. It encodes CASSLGLADSYNEQFF. The full variable domain, its missing parts supplied by reference TRBV5-4 and TRBJ2-1, is ETGVTQSPTHLIKTRGQQVTLRCSSQSGHNTVSWYQQALGQGPQFIFQYYREEENGRGNFPPRFSGLQFPNYSSELNVNALELDDSALYLCASSLGLADSYNEQFFGPGTRLTVL.

The CDR3 loop is CASSPYPPGRIDEQYF. The CDR3 bases are TGTGCCAGCAGCCCGTACCCCCCGGGACGGATTGACGAGCAGTACTTC. The gene calls are TRBV5-6 and TRBJ2-7; D assignment may be TRBD1 or TRBD2 (5 bases each). The CDR3 is 16 residues long. CDR1 is SGHDT and CDR2 is YYEEEE in the germline V gene. Trimming took 4 bases from V and 5 from J, leaving 22 bases between them.